This TCR beta chain was obtained from a study of radiotherapy plus CTLA-4 blockade in lung cancer. Across the study: Of all patients, around 19% responded objectively and approximately 29% showed disease control. Study results and limitations: Response, reportedly, was best predicted by interferon-beta along with early blood T cell clone dynamics. Expansion in blood of tumor-derived TCR clones was seen after radiotherapy plus ipilimumab.

In regard to this clone: Its antigen is currently unknown.

Repertoires were generated with immunoSEQ multiplex PCR, while TCRdb's copy carries only in-frame clones and drops some. The table includes about 110,000 clones, approximately 77% detected once. This TCR came from a human donor with non-small cell lung cancer that progressed on radiotherapy plus ipilimumab. Some clones in this sample may be carry-over from other donors' samples. This specimen consisted of peripheral blood, obtained from a patient treated with radiotherapy plus ipilimumab.

This CDR3 is CASSSGSNQPQHF. CDR3 DNA: TGTGCCAGCAGCTCAGGGTCCAATCAGCCCCAGCATTTT. The J gene is TRBJ1-5, the V gene TRBV7-3, with a tentative D call TRBD1 (5 bases). The CDR3 runs to 13 residues. Germline assignment: CDR1 SGHTA and CDR2 FQGTGA. V lost 4 bases to trimming and J lost 3 bases, with 7 bases between them.